Following are 3 T cell receptor beta chains from one sample sequenced in a study of blood T cell repertoires in COVID-19. Profiling relied on immunoSEQ multiplex PCR, and the TCRdb table lists in-frame clones only, not all of them. Of 40,000 to 50,000 clones in the sample, 70% to 90% are singletons; the top ten hold 3.5% to 5.5%. The sample taken for sequencing was peripheral blood. These receptors all stem from a man aged 55-75 years with acute or convalescent COVID-19.

This clone came up a few times. The chain employs TRBV5-6 and TRBJ1-1, with D tentatively TRBD1 (6 bases). CDR1 and CDR2 from the germline V gene are SGHDT and YYEEEE. The CDR3 length is 14 residues. V was trimmed by 4 bases and J by 5 bases, leaving 15 bases between them. The CDR3 coding sequence is TGTGCCAGCAGCCCCGACAGGAGTCCGACTGAAGCTTTCTTT. It translates to CASSPDRSPTEAFF.

In this sample, this clone turned up a few times. The V and J genes are TRBV18 and TRBJ1-2; D gene ambiguous. Germline V gives CDR1 KGHSH, CDR2 LQKENI. This CDR3 is 12 amino acids long. V was pared by 3 bases and J by 7 bases, with 9 bases between. The CDR3 spells CASSPQPGGYTF. CDR3 bases: TGTGCCAGCTCACCTCAACCGGGTGGCTACACCTTC.

The chain carries TRBV10-1 and TRBJ2-7; 8 bases agree with TRBD1. The V gene's germline CDR1 is WNHNN and CDR2 SYGVQD (reference sequence). The CDR3 runs to 13 residues. With V trimmed by 4 bases and J by 5 bases, 4 bases remained unmatched. The CDR3, as DNA: TGCGCCAGCAGTGCGGACAGGGCGGACGAGCAGTACTTC. It yields the protein CASSADRADEQYF.